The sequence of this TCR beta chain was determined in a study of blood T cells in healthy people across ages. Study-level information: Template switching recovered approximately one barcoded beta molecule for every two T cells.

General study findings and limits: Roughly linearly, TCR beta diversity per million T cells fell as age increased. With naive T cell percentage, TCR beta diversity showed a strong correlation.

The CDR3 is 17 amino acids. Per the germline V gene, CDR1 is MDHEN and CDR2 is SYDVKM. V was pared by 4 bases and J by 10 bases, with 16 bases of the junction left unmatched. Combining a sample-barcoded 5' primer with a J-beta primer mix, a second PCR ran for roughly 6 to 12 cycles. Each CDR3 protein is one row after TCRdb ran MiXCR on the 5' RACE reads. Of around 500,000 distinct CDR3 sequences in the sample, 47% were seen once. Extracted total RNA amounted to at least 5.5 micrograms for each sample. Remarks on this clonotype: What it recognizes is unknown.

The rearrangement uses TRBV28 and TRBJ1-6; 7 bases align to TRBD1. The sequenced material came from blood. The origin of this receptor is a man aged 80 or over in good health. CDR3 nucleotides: TGTGCCAGCAGTTCCCAAGCGACAGGGACCAGGCGGTCACCCCTCCACTTT. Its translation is CASSSQATGTRRSPLHF.